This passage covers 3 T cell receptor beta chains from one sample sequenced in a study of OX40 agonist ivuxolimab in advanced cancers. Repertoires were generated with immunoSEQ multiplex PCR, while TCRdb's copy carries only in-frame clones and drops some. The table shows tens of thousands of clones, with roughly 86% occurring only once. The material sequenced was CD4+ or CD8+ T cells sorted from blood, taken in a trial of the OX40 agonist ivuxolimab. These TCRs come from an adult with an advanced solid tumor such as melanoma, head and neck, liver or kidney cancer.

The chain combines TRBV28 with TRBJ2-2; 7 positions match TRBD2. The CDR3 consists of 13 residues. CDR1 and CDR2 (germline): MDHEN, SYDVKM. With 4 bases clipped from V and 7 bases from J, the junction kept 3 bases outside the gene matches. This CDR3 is CASSWGGSGELFF. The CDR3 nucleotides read TGTGCCAGCAGTTGGGGGGGGAGCGGGGAGCTGTTTTTT.

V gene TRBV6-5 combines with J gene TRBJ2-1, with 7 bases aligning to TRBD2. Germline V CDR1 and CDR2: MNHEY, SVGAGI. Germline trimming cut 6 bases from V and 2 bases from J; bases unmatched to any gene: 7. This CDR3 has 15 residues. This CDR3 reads CASRSEREPYNEQFF. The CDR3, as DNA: TGTGCCAGCAGATCCGAGCGGGAACCCTACAATGAGCAGTTCTTC.

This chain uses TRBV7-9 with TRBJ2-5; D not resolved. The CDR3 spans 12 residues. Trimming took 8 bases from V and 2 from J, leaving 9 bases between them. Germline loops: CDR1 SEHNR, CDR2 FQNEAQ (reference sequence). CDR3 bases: TGTGCCAGCGCGCTTACGCAAGAGACCCAGTACTTC. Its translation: CASALTQETQYF.